This T cell receptor (beta chain) was retrieved from a study of CD8+ T cells in alopecia areata. As part of sample collection, lesional scalp punch biopsies and peripheral blood were taken from alopecia areata patients. The CDR3 contains 18 residues. V shed 7 bases and J 4 bases; nucleotides not matched to a gene: 18. Germline V gene sequence: CDR1 SGDLS, CDR2 YYNGEE. Extracted from the samples, RNA was reverse transcribed into cDNA to serve as the sequencing template. Profiled with immunoSEQ multiplex PCR; TCRdb holds only in-frame clones, not every one. The data show 130,000 to 150,000 clones, 87% seen once.

The sample was CD8+ T cells sorted from blood, taken at week 0. The chain recombines TRBV9 with TRBJ2-7; 12 bases are a match to TRBD2. The sequence was obtained from a human donor with alopecia areata. The CDR3 sequence: CASGPGLAGGPSLYEQYF. The CDR3 bases are TGTGCCAGCGGGCCGGGGCTAGCGGGAGGGCCCTCCTTATACGAGCAGTACTTC.